Listed below are T cell receptor beta chains from one sample, sequenced in a study of untreated major depressive disorder. TCRdb keeps only in-frame clones here, not all; method: immunoSEQ multiplex PCR. The top ten clones hold 4.5% to 6.5% of a sample with some 20,000 clones, around 87% of them seen once. The sample comprised CD4+ T cells from PBMCs. The receptors stem from a woman aged 25 to 39 in good health. Each CDR3 is given with its conserved first and last residue. The order of the fields is J gene, clone size, V gene, D gene, CDR3 DNA, CDR3 protein. The D gene is left open where the match is weak. Size is stated for part of the rows, as once, few or many counts, or as a class when the clone is expanded.

TRBJ1-2,-,TRBV15,-,TGTGCCACCAGCAGGGACAGAACTAACTATGGCTACACCTTC,CATSRDRTNYGYTF
TRBJ1-2,-,TRBV7-2,-,TGTGCCAGCAGCTTAGCGGCCGGGTTCTATGGCTACACCTTC,CASSLAAGFYGYTF
TRBJ1-1,-,TRBV7-9,TRBD1,TGTGCCAGCAGCATTGGACAGGGTGGGACTGAAGCTTTCTTT,CASSIGQGGTEAFF
TRBJ2-7,-,TRBV6-1,-,TGTGCCAGCAGTAGACAGGCCTACGAGCAGTACTTC,CASSRQAYEQYF
TRBJ1-4,few,TRBV4-1,-,TGCGCCAGCAGCCCCCCGGCGACCAATGAAAAACTGTTTTTT,CASSPPATNEKLFF
TRBJ2-1,once,TRBV30,-,TGTGCCTGGAGTGGCGGCCCTTACAATGAGCAGTTCTTC,CAWSGGPYNEQFF
TRBJ2-7,-,TRBV7-9,TRBD1,TGTGCCAGCAGCTTAGTAGGGGTGACAGGGGCGAACGAGCAGTACTTC,CASSLVGVTGANEQYF
TRBJ1-6,-,TRBV19,-,TGTGCCAAACCCAATTCACCCCTCCACTTT,CAKPNSPLHF
TRBJ1-2,-,TRBV5-1,-,TGCGCCAGCAGCTTGGGGCAGGGTAACTTGGGCGGCTATGGCTACACCTTC,CASSLGQGNLGGYGYTF
TRBJ1-3,-,TRBV4-1,TRBD1,TGCGCCAGCAGCCAAGATTCCCGGACAGGGAGTGGAAACACCATATATTTT,CASSQDSRTGSGNTIYF
TRBJ1-3,-,TRBV28,-,TGTGCCAGCAGCAACGGGGTCTCTGGAAACACCATATATTTT,CASSNGVSGNTIYF
TRBJ1-2,-,TRBV6-1,TRBD1,TGTGCCAGCAGTGTACAGGGGGTTAAAGACAATGGCTACACCTTC,CASSVQGVKDNGYTF
TRBJ1-6,-,TRBV4-3,-,TGCGCCAGCAGCCAAGAGTGGAGTTCACCCCTCCACTTT,CASSQEWSSPLHF
TRBJ1-5,-,TRBV30,-,TGTGCCTGGAGTGTCCCCTGCGAAGCCCCAGCATTT,CAWSVPCEAPAF
TRBJ1-1,-,TRBV5-1,-,TGCGCCAGCAGCCCCAACTGGGTGAACACTGAAGCTTTCTTT,CASSPNWVNTEAFF
TRBJ1-2,-,TRBV15,-,TGTGCCACCAGCAGAGATCGGGACTATGGCTACACCTTC,CATSRDRDYGYTF
TRBJ1-3,-,TRBV5-1,-,TGCGCCAGCAGCTCGATGGGGGGGACAACTGGAAACACCATATATTTT,CASSSMGGTTGNTIYF
TRBJ1-1,-,TRBV6-5,-,TGTGCCAGCACCGGGACCAAGAACACTGAAGCTTTCTTT,CASTGTKNTEAFF
TRBJ2-5,-,TRBV28,TRBD1,TGTGCCAGCAGTGACGTAGGGACAGGGAGGGCAGAGACCCAGTACTTC,CASSDVGTGRAETQYF
TRBJ2-1,-,TRBV6-5,TRBD1,TGTGCCAGCAGTCGACAGGGACCCCGCAATGAGCAGTTCTTC,CASSRQGPRNEQFF
TRBJ2-6,-,TRBV5-4,TRBD1,TGTGCCAGCAGCCCCAGGACAGGGCTCTCTGGGGCCAACGTCCTGACTTTC,CASSPRTGLSGANVLTF
TRBJ2-2,-,TRBV5-1,TRBD1,TGCGCCAGCAGCGCCCAAGACAGGGGGGCCGGGGAGCTGTTTTTT,CASSAQDRGAGELFF
TRBJ1-5,-,TRBV7-2,TRBD1,TGTGCCAGCAGCTTCCTACAGGGGGCTGGCAATCAGCCCCAGCATTTT,CASSFLQGAGNQPQHF
TRBJ2-5,-,TRBV5-1,-,TGCGCCAGCAGCTTGAGGCAGGGCCAAGAGACCCAGTACTTC,CASSLRQGQETQYF
TRBJ2-5,-,TRBV6-6,-,TGTGCCAGCAGTTACTCGCAAGAGACCCAGTACTTC,CASSYSQETQYF
TRBJ2-7,-,TRBV6-5,-,TGTGCCACCCGGGACCGCGGCCCCTACGAGCAGTACTTC,CATRDRGPYEQYF
TRBJ2-4,-,TRBV7-9,-,TGTGCCAGCAGCTTAGGGTGGGAGGCCAAAAACATTCAGTACTTC,CASSLGWEAKNIQYF
TRBJ2-1,-,TRBV29-1,-,TGCAGCGTTGCCAGGGCTGGAGATGAGCAGTTCTTC,CSVARAGDEQFF